These 2 T cell receptor beta chains came from one sample sequenced in a study of early T cells in non-severe SARS-CoV-2 infection. Using its own MiXCR run on the 5' RACE reads, TCRdb lists one record per CDR3 protein. The sample comprises some 30,000 distinct CDR3 sequences, approximately 5.2% of which are singletons, and over 10% rests with the top ten. Sequenced input: whole blood. The receptors were sampled from an adult who was a healthcare worker with PCR-confirmed SARS-CoV-2 infection or an uninfected control (not recorded which).

This clonotype has a count of ten or more. V is TRBV18 and J is TRBJ2-7; TRBD2 is a possible D gene (5 bases). The CDR3 extends over 13 amino acids. In germline, CDR1 is KGHSH, CDR2 LQKENI. With 0 bases removed from V and 5 bases from J, the gap between germline ends came to 8 bases. CDR3 nucleotides: TGTGCCAGCTCACCACCAGCCGGGGACGAGCAGTACTTC. Protein: CASSPPAGDEQYF.

There are many counts of this clonotype. V usage is TRBV6-1 and J usage is TRBJ2-2; 9 bases align to TRBD1. V lost 11 bases and J lost 3; bases outside the gene matches: 4. The CDR3 extends over 13 amino acids. Per germline, CDR1 MNHNS and CDR2 SASEGT. The CDR3 sequence is CAGRTGDTGELFF. CDR3 DNA: TGTGCCGGACGGACAGGGGACACCGGGGAGCTGTTTTTT.